These 24 T cell receptor beta chains share one sample of origin, sequenced in a study of somatic mutations in cytotoxic T cells in rheumatoid arthritis. Assay: immunoSEQ multiplex PCR; the TCRdb copy retains only in-frame clones and omits some. The data show 35,000 to 45,000 clones, 70% to 85% seen once. Sequencing used CD8+ T cells sorted from blood. Receptors were obtained from a man in his forties in good health.

The V gene is TRBV13, the J gene TRBJ1-1; tentatively, D is TRBD1 (5 bases). Between the trimmed V and J ends, which lost 2 bases and 0 bases, there was a span of 7 bases. The CDR3 totals 14 residues. Per the germline V gene, CDR1 is PRHDT and CDR2 is FYEKMQ (reference sequence). CDR3 coding DNA: TGTGCCAGCAGCTTACGAGGGGTGAACACTGAAGCTTTCTTT. Translation: CASSLRGVNTEAFF.

The rearrangement joins TRBV7-9 to TRBJ1-2, with TRBD1 matching 7 bases. Germline CDR1 is SEHNR and CDR2 is FQNEAQ (reference sequence). The CDR3 runs to 14 residues. Germline trimming cut 5 bases from V and 2 bases from J; bases unmatched to any gene: 5. CDR3 in amino acids: CASSPRTGNYGYTF. As DNA, the CDR3 is TGTGCCAGCAGCCCAAGGACAGGAAACTATGGCTACACCTTC.

Remarks on this clone: An end of the junction does not agree with germline; a read error may underlie this. V gene TRBV4-1 combines with J gene TRBJ2-1; 7 bases match TRBD2. The CDR3 totals 17 residues. Germline V gene sequence: CDR1 MGHRA, CDR2 YSYEKL. The DNA of the CDR3 is TGCGCCAGCAGCCAAGATCGGTTGACTAGCTCCCACAATGAGCAGTTCTTC. Its protein product is CASSQDRLTSSHNEQFF.

The chain carries TRBV6-5 and TRBJ2-7, with TRBD1 matching over 8 bases. Losses at the gene ends were 4 bases for V and 0 bases for J; bases not matched to a gene: 2. CDR3 size: 14 residues. Per the germline V gene, CDR1 is MNHEY and CDR2 is SVGAGI. The CDR3 protein is CASSFDRGSYEQYF. CDR3 nucleotides: TGTGCCAGCAGTTTTGACAGGGGCTCCTACGAGCAGTACTTC.

The V gene is TRBV28, the J gene TRBJ1-2; a possible D gene is TRBD1 (6 bases). Trimming took off 5 bases at V and 4 bases at J, with 11 bases between the two ends. The CDR3 sequence is 13 residues long. Germline lookup yields CDR1 MDHEN and CDR2 SYDVKM. The CDR3 DNA follows: TGTGCCAGCAGTCTCGAGACAGGCTATGGCTACACCTTC. It encodes CASSLETGYGYTF.

The CDR3, as DNA: TGCGCCAGCAGCCAAGGACGAGGTCTGGGAAACTATGGCTACACCTTC. It translates to CASSQGRGLGNYGYTF. This chain links TRBV4-3 with TRBJ1-2, with D uncertain. V lost 1 base to trimming and J lost 2 bases, with 14 bases between them. CDR1 and CDR2 (germline): LGHNA, YSLEER. This CDR3 spans 16 amino acids.

V and J are TRBV27 and TRBJ2-7; 8 bases map to TRBD2. The trim removed 4 bases at V and 5 bases at J, leaving 4 bases unmatched. Germline-derived CDR1 and CDR2 are MNHEY and SMNVEV (reference sequence). This CDR3 contains 13 residues. The CDR3 spells CASSSRGGHEQYF. CDR3 in DNA: TGTGCCAGCAGTTCCCGGGGGGGCCACGAGCAGTACTTC.

This rearrangement joins TRBV6-5 to TRBJ2-7; D not certain. Per germline, CDR1 MNHEY and CDR2 SVGAGI. The V and J ends lost 1 base and 2 bases respectively, with 9 bases between them. The CDR3 totals 14 residues. This CDR3 is CASSYFGSTYEQYF. The CDR3 DNA is TGTGCCAGCAGTTACTTTGGCAGCACCTACGAGCAGTACTTC.

V usage is TRBV5-1 and J usage is TRBJ2-7; 9 bases align to TRBD1. V was pared by 4 bases and J by 5 bases, with 7 bases of the junction left unmatched. The CDR3 totals 14 residues. From germline, CDR1 is SGHRS and CDR2 YFSETQ. CDR3 coding DNA: TGCGCCAGCAGCGCAGGGACAGGGATAGACGAGCAGTACTTC. Translating gives CASSAGTGIDEQYF.

The chain joins TRBV5-1 to TRBJ2-5; D perhaps matches TRBD2 (5 bases). The CDR3 is made up of 15 amino acids. Trimming stripped 4 bases from V and 4 bases from J, with 17 bases between. Per germline, CDR1 SGHRS and CDR2 YFSETQ. The CDR3 coding sequence is TGCGCCAGCAGCCCGGGCCTAAAGAGCGGAGAGACCCAGTACTTC. It encodes CASSPGLKSGETQYF.

The chain combines TRBV6-5 with TRBJ2-1; D tentatively reads TRBD1 or TRBD2 (5 bases each). The CDR3 contains 16 residues. Germline V gives CDR1 MNHEY, CDR2 SVGAGI. V dropped 2 bases and J dropped 2 bases, with 13 bases sitting between them. This CDR3 is CASSYGGGGPYNEQFF. The CDR3 nucleotides read TGTGCCAGCAGTTACGGAGGTGGGGGTCCCTACAATGAGCAGTTCTTC.

The chain employs TRBV11-2 and TRBJ1-4; D call uncertain. CDR1 and CDR2 (germline): SGHAT, FQNNGV. Trimming took 3 bases from V and 2 from J, leaving 13 bases between them. The CDR3 spans 16 residues. In DNA, the CDR3 is TGTGCCAGCAGCTTGGGAGGGAGCGGTACTAATGAAAAACTGTTTTTT. Translated: CASSLGGSGTNEKLFF. The full variable domain, rest sourced from reference TRBV11-2 and TRBJ1-4, is EAGVAQSPRYKIIEKRQSVAFWCNPISGHATLYWYQQILGQGPKLLIQFQNNGVVDDSQLPKDRFSAERLKGVDSTLKIQPAKLEDSAVYLCASSLGGSGTNEKLFFGSGTQLSVL.

The rearrangement uses TRBV27 and TRBJ1-1; tentatively, D is TRBD1 (6 bases). Germline V gene sequence: CDR1 MNHEY, CDR2 SMNVEV (reference sequence). Trimming shortened V by 3 bases and J by 0 bases, and 11 bases separated the two germline ends. This CDR3 comprises 15 residues. In nucleotides, the CDR3 is TGTGCCAGCAGTTTGGAGGGGGGAATGAACACTGAAGCTTTCTTT. Amino acid sequence: CASSLEGGMNTEAFF.

In DNA, the CDR3 is TGTGCCAGCAGGATGAACACTGAAGCTTTCTTT. Translated, it gives CASRMNTEAFF. V and J are TRBV28 and TRBJ1-1; D gene uncertain. There are 11 residues in the CDR3. Germline values: CDR1 MDHEN, CDR2 SYDVKM. V lost 6 bases and J lost 0, with 2 bases in between. The whole variable domain, filled in from reference TRBV28 and TRBJ1-1, reads DVKVTQSSRYLVKRTGEKVFLECVQDMDHENMFWYRQDPGLGLRLIYFSYDVKMKEKGDIPEGYSVSREKKERFSLILESASTNQTSMYLCASRMNTEAFFGQGTRLTVV.

The chain couples TRBV27 to TRBJ2-7, with 8 bases matching TRBD2. The CDR3 contains 14 residues. Trimming at V came to 3 bases and at J to 1 base, leaving 2 bases not matched to a gene. From germline, CDR1 is MNHEY and CDR2 SMNVEV (reference sequence). This CDR3 is CASSFSSGSYEQYF. For the CDR3, the DNA is TGTGCCAGCAGTTTTTCTAGCGGGTCCTACGAGCAGTACTTC.

The CDR3 sequence: CASSIYLSDGTEAFF. CDR3 nucleotide sequence: TGTGCCAGCAGTATATACTTATCCGACGGGACTGAAGCTTTCTTT. V and J are TRBV28 and TRBJ1-1; no reliable D call. V was pared by 5 bases and J by 5 bases, with 18 bases between. Germline V lookup: CDR1 MDHEN, CDR2 SYDVKM. CDR3 length: 15 residues.

DNA of the CDR3: TGTGCCAGTAGGTCAGGGACTAGGGGGCAGTTCTTC. Protein: CASRSGTRGQFF. This chain links TRBV19 with TRBJ2-1; 8 positions match TRBD2. The ends lost 6 bases at V and 12 bases at J; junction bases unmatched: 7. This CDR3 contains 12 residues. Germline loops: CDR1 LNHDA, CDR2 SQIVND (reference sequence).

The sample holds a few counts of this clone. This chain connects TRBV30 to TRBJ2-3; D tentatively reads TRBD1 or TRBD2 (6 bases each). CDR3 length equals 13 residues. V gave up 5 bases and J gave up 3 bases, with 12 bases separating them. Per germline, CDR1 GTSNPN and CDR2 SVGIG (reference sequence). The CDR3 DNA is TGTGCCTGGGGGTGGGGGGCGACAGATACGCAGTATTTT. As protein: CAWGWGATDTQYF. Drawing the rest from reference TRBV30 and TRBJ2-3, the complete variable domain is SQTIHQWPATLVQPVGSPLSLECTVEGTSNPNLYWYRQAAGRGLQLLFYSVGIGQISSEVPQNLSASRPQDRQFILSSKKLLLSDSGFYLCAWGWGATDTQYFGPGTRLTVL.

This clone was detected only once. The rearrangement joins TRBV28 to TRBJ2-7, with 12 positions matching TRBD2. Germline assignment: CDR1 MDHEN and CDR2 SYDVKM. The CDR3 length is 16 residues. With V trimmed by 5 bases and J by 2 bases, 7 bases remained unmatched. The CDR3 bases are TGTGCCAGCAGTCCCGTCCTAGCGGGAGGGCCCTACGAGCAGTACTTC. It encodes CASSPVLAGGPYEQYF. Supplemented by reference TRBV28 and TRBJ2-7, the full variable domain reads DVKVTQSSRYLVKRTGEKVFLECVQDMDHENMFWYRQDPGLGLRLIYFSYDVKMKEKGDIPEGYSVSREKKERFSLILESASTNQTSMYLCASSPVLAGGPYEQYFGPGTRLTVT.

This chain joins TRBV5-1 and TRBJ1-2; D is possibly TRBD1 (5 bases). Germline loops: CDR1 SGHRS, CDR2 YFSETQ. This CDR3 has 15 amino acids. V was clipped by 0 bases and J by 7 bases, with 16 bases between them. CDR3 region: CASSLAGTTVSGYTF. The CDR3 coding sequence is TGCGCCAGCAGCTTGGCCGGGACCACGGTGAGTGGCTACACCTTC.

In DNA form, the CDR3 reads TGTGCCAGCAGCAAAGTTCTAGGACAGGGGGCAGAGACCCAGTACTTC. Translated: CASSKVLGQGAETQYF. V usage is TRBV21-1 and J usage is TRBJ2-5; TRBD1, the D gene given by the table, was not confirmed from the DNA. TRBV21-1 is given as a pseudogene. This CDR3 comprises 16 residues.

This chain connects TRBV28 to TRBJ1-2; perhaps TRBD1 as D (6 bases). CDR1 is MDHEN and CDR2 is SYDVKM in the germline V gene. The CDR3 sequence is 13 residues long. The V gene lost 7 bases and the J gene lost 3 bases, with 12 bases spanning the gap. CDR3 amino acids: CASNSRGDYGYTF. The CDR3 coding sequence is TGTGCCAGCAACAGCAGGGGTGACTATGGCTACACCTTC.

The sample holds a few counts of this clone. This chain links TRBV18 with TRBJ2-3, with TRBD1 matching 9 bases. This CDR3 region has 16 residues. Trimming took 2 bases from V and 7 from J; bases not matched to a gene: 10. Germline values: CDR1 KGHSH, CDR2 LQKENI. CDR3 DNA sequence: TGTGCCAGCTCACCAACTCCGGGACAGGGAGAGAATACGCAGTATTTT. This gives the protein CASSPTPGQGENTQYF.

This chain connects TRBV7-8 to TRBJ1-1; no clear D. V was shortened by 1 base and J by 0 bases, with 0 bases between the two germline ends. The CDR3 extends over 12 amino acids. Germline assignment: CDR1 SGHVS and CDR2 FQNEAQ. CDR3 DNA sequence: TGTGCCAGCAGCTTAGTGAACACTGAAGCTTTCTTT. This sequence encodes CASSLVNTEAFF.